These T cell receptor beta chains were read from a single sample in a study of identical twins. TCRdb reanalysed the 5' RACE reads using MiXCR and keeps one entry per CDR3 protein. The repertoire holds some 300,000 distinct CDR3 sequences, with 12% as singletons. The data were also submitted as part of a second study, on yellow fever vaccine responses in identical twins.

The sample was CD8+ T cells sorted from blood. The receptor set was obtained from a woman aged 18 to 35 in good health. The CDR3 runs from the conserved cysteine through the conserved F or W. The D gene is left open where the match is weak.

v_call	d_call	j_call	cdr3_aa
TRBV5-1	NA	TRBJ2-1	CASSSPYGEQFF
TRBV7-6	TRBD1	TRBJ2-3	CASSFRDRYTDTQYF
TRBV3-1	NA	TRBJ2-1	CASSPELTVSRNEQFF
TRBV11-2	NA	TRBJ2-5	CASSLVGPGPETQYF
TRBV14	NA	TRBJ2-3	CASSQLQGQVDTQYF
TRBV5-1	NA	TRBJ2-5	CASSPGWEPETQYF
TRBV5-6	TRBD2	TRBJ2-1	CASSFWTSGTNYNEQFF
TRBV25-1	NA	TRBJ1-2	CASRDTGRDGYTF
TRBV2	NA	TRBJ2-7	CASSTTAFYEQYF
TRBV4-1	TRBD1	TRBJ2-7	CASSRSQGAGYEQYF
TRBV7-9	NA	TRBJ1-5	CASSFGGGQPQHF
TRBV12-3/TRBV12-4	TRBD1	TRBJ2-6	CASSPTGAGANVLTF
TRBV13	NA	TRBJ1-1	CASSLGGYEAFF
TRBV15	NA	TRBJ2-5	CATSRDPTGSETQYF
TRBV6-1	NA	TRBJ2-3	CASSTRDSLTSDTQYF
TRBV27	TRBD1	TRBJ2-2	CASTGDRTGELFF
TRBV5-1	NA	TRBJ2-3	CASSSLLGTQYF
TRBV7-9	NA	TRBJ2-2	CASSLGNPSSGELFF
TRBV5-6	NA	TRBJ2-1	CASSQNNNEQFF
TRBV28	NA	TRBJ1-6	CASSPPLHF
TRBV20-1	NA	TRBJ2-1	CSARPMGQGIDEQFF
TRBV7-9	NA	TRBJ2-7	CASTGQMVISYEQYF